This section outlines one T cell receptor (beta chain) sequence together with its context. Clinical history reported by participants formed the basis on which cohorts were assigned. The CDR3 has 13 amino acids. Trimming removed 0 bases from V and 4 bases from J, with 7 bases in between. Per the germline V gene, CDR1 is SGHRS and CDR2 is YFSETQ. This entry comes from a study of blood T cell repertoires in COVID-19. At the level of the study: From T cells, B-cell-depleted T cells, or PBMCs came the material, which was cDNA or gDNA.

The protocol was immunoSEQ multiplex PCR, while the TCRdb copy is restricted to in-frame clones and leaves out a portion. The top ten hold about 3.5% of the sample, which has 200,000 or so clones, around 87% seen once. Sequences were obtained from PBMCs or T cells enriched from blood (not recorded which). This clonotype originated in a woman aged 18-35 years in a cohort exposed to, infected with or recovered from COVID-19 (not recorded which). The rearrangement uses TRBV5-1 and TRBJ2-5; possibly TRBD1 for D (5 bases). CDR3 nucleotides: TGCGCCAGCAGCTTGGACAGGAGAGAGACCCAGTACTTC. Its protein is CASSLDRRETQYF. The full variable domain, with the rest looked up from reference TRBV5-1 and TRBJ2-5, is KAGVTQTPRYLIKTRGQQVTLSCSPISGHRSVSWYQQTPGQGLQFLFEYFSETQRNKGNFPGRFSGRQFSNSRSEMNVSTLELGDSALYLCASSLDRRETQYFGPGTRLLVL.